This T cell receptor beta chain was observed in a study of T cell repertoires in cytomegalovirus infection. Study-level points and caveats: HLA-C-restricted CMV-specific TCR beta clonotypes prevailed in the ex vivo response.

The CDR3 runs 13 residues. Germline V gene lookup returns CDR1 SGHRS and CDR2 YFSETQ. The germline V and J ends were trimmed by 5 bases and 9 bases, with 12 bases remaining between them. TCRdb analysed the reads with MiXCR anew, one entry per CDR3 protein. The sample yields around 900,000 distinct CDR3 sequences, roughly 30% seen once. This clonotype was counted many times. Its antigen is currently unknown. The chain has TRBV5-1 and TRBJ1-6, with D unresolved. The TCR was taken from a human donor in good health (CMV status not recorded). Some clones in this sample may be carry-over from other donors' samples. The sequencing used cultured CD8+ T cells from PBMCs, collected from culture after CMV antigen stimulation. As DNA, the CDR3 is TGCGCCAGCAGGGTCCACGACTTTTCACCCCTCCACTTT. This encodes CASRVHDFSPLHF.